The T cell receptor beta chain under discussion was sequenced for a study of Tregs in tolerant kidney transplant recipients. A remark on this clone: The observed sequence ends 3 residues before the CDR3 terminus, with the missing tail filled in from the germline J gene.

Sequencing was performed with immunoSEQ multiplex PCR; in TCRdb, only in-frame clones are kept and a portion is missing. Here the sample table reports about 48,000 clones. J lost 9 bases, V lost 2 bases, and 6 bases had no gene match. The V gene's germline CDR1 is ENHRY and CDR2 SYGVKD. The CDR3 has 15 residues. The sequenced sample was CD4+ T cells from blood, obtained before the transplant. The genes are TRBV10-3 and TRBJ2-1, with 11 bases fitting TRBD2. This TCR came from a human donor who received a combined kidney and bone marrow transplant. Incomplete CDR3 DNA: TGTGCCATCAGTGAGAAGACTAGCGGGACTGGTGAG. Its protein product is CAISEKTSGTGE. From start to end, the CDR3 is CAISEKTSGTGEQFF.